These 21 T cell receptor beta chains were sequenced from one sample in a study of T cell responses to AZD1222 COVID-19 vaccine. Using immunoSEQ multiplex PCR, the repertoire was profiled, and TCRdb retains in-frame clones only, with some absent. The data hold 150,000 to 200,000 clones, with over 80% observed a single time. Here the sequenced sample was peripheral blood, taken 28 days after the second dose of the MenACWY control vaccine. The origin of the receptors is an adult who received the MenACWY meningococcal vaccine as a control.

The chain couples TRBV4-1 to TRBJ1-3; a possible D gene is TRBD1 (5 bases). Deletions cut 1 base from V and 1 base from J, with 8 bases between. The CDR3 loop spans 15 amino acids. CDR1 is MGHRA and CDR2 is YSYEKL in the germline V gene. As DNA, the CDR3 is TGCGCCAGCAGCCAAGGTCGGGGGTCTGGAAACACCATATATTTT. This codes for CASSQGRGSGNTIYF.

The chain has TRBV28 and TRBJ1-5, with 7 bases aligning to TRBD1. Looked up from germline, CDR1 is MDHEN and CDR2 is SYDVKM. This CDR3 has 15 residues. With V trimmed by 2 bases and J by 7 bases, 8 bases remained unmatched. This CDR3 reads CASSLTGVSKQPQHF. DNA of the CDR3: TGTGCCAGCAGTTTAACAGGGGTTAGTAAACAGCCCCAGCATTTT. Using reference TRBV28 and TRBJ1-5 for the parts outside the CDR3, the full variable domain is DVKVTQSSRYLVKRTGEKVFLECVQDMDHENMFWYRQDPGLGLRLIYFSYDVKMKEKGDIPEGYSVSREKKERFSLILESASTNQTSMYLCASSLTGVSKQPQHFGDGTRLSIL.

The rearrangement uses TRBV9 and TRBJ1-6; D might be TRBD1 (6 bases). The V end was cut by 2 bases, the J end by 7 bases, with 10 bases between. The CDR3 covers 14 residues. CDR1 is SGDLS, CDR2 YYNGEE, per germline. The DNA of the CDR3 is TGTGCCAGCAGCGTGGGGGCGGAAAATTCACCCCTCCACTTT. This encodes CASSVGAENSPLHF.

This clone has a handful of counts. The chain employs TRBV7-8 and TRBJ1-5, with a weak D call TRBD1 (5 bases). Per the germline V gene, CDR1 is SGHVS and CDR2 is FQNEAQ. Trimming cost V 5 bases and J 1 base, with 15 bases left between them. The CDR3 loop spans 16 amino acids. The CDR3 region has the DNA TGTGCCAGCAGCGCAGGCAGAAGGGGCAGCAATCAGCCCCAGCATTTT. It is translated as CASSAGRRGSNQPQHF.

The chain links TRBV5-6 to TRBJ2-5; a weak D match, TRBD1 (5 bases). The ends were cut back, 4 bases at V and 1 base at J, with 14 bases in the middle. The CDR3 totals 15 residues. Germline CDR1 and CDR2: SGHDT and YYEEEE. The DNA for the CDR3 is TGTGCCAGCAGCCCACAGCCAGGGTCCCAAGAGACCCAGTACTTC. Its translation: CASSPQPGSQETQYF. Full variable domain (outside the CDR3, taken from reference TRBV5-6 and TRBJ2-5): DAGVTQSPTHLIKTRGQQVTLRCSPKSGHDTVSWYQQALGQGPQFIFQYYEEEERQRGNFPDRFSGHQFPNYSSELNVNALLLGDSALYLCASSPQPGSQETQYFGPGTRLLVL.

The chain couples TRBV12-3 or TRBV12-4 to TRBJ1-6, with unresolved D. Trimming took off 3 bases at V and 11 bases at J, with 5 bases between the two ends. The CDR3 sequence is 11 residues long. The CDR3 is CASSFSAPLHF. In nucleotides, the CDR3 is TGTGCCAGCAGTTTTTCTGCACCCCTCCACTTT.

The chain carries TRBV7-2 and TRBJ1-4; D remains unclear. With 7 bases removed from V and 5 bases from J, the gap between germline ends came to 17 bases. From germline, CDR1 is SGHTA and CDR2 FQGNSA. The CDR3 spans 15 residues. DNA of the CDR3: TGTGCCAGCACCTTCTTCGGGTCCAGGAATGAAAAACTGTTTTTT. The encoded protein is CASTFFGSRNEKLFF.

The gene calls are TRBV6-2 or TRBV6-3 and TRBJ2-2, with 8 bases that match TRBD1. The V gene end was trimmed by 2 bases and the J gene end by 7 bases; junction bases not matched to a gene: 15. This CDR3 is built from 18 residues. The germline V gene has CDR1 MNHEY and CDR2 SVGEGT. CDR3 residues: CASSYQGFGRGHVGELFF. The CDR3 DNA sequence: TGTGCCAGCAGTTACCAGGGGTTCGGCAGGGGGCATGTCGGGGAGCTGTTTTTT.

The chain links TRBV28 to TRBJ1-1; D gene unclear. Trimming pared 6 bases from V and 7 bases from J, leaving 9 bases between. CDR3 length equals 11 residues. The germline gives CDR1 MDHEN, CDR2 SYDVKM. CDR3 region: CASSEVGEAFF. The CDR3 region has the DNA TGTGCCAGCAGCGAGGTGGGTGAAGCTTTCTTT.

This chain joins TRBV5-1 and TRBJ2-1; unclear D gene. Trimming took off 0 bases at V and 6 bases at J, with 7 bases between the two ends. Germline values: CDR1 SGHRS, CDR2 YFSETQ. This CDR3 has 13 amino acids. In DNA, the CDR3 is TGCGCCAGCAGCTTGGCAATCGGCAATGAGCAGTTCTTC. Translated: CASSLAIGNEQFF.

The sample holds one count of this clone. The V gene is TRBV5-1, the J gene TRBJ2-7, with TRBD1 matching over 7 bases. The trim removed 0 bases at V and 3 bases at J, leaving 6 bases unmatched. The CDR3 is 15 amino acids. Per germline, CDR1 SGHRS and CDR2 YFSETQ. DNA of the CDR3: TGCGCCAGCAGCTTGGGGGACAGCCTTGTCTACGAGCAGTACTTC. Encoded protein: CASSLGDSLVYEQYF.

Written as DNA, the CDR3 is TGTGCCAGTAGTATAGAATGGACAGGGACTAATGGCTACACCTTC. Its protein product is CASSIEWTGTNGYTF. This sequence joins TRBV19 and TRBJ1-2, with 8 bases fitting TRBD1. From germline, CDR1 is LNHDA and CDR2 SQIVND (reference sequence). This CDR3 spans 15 amino acids. V dropped 0 bases and J dropped 6; count of bases not matched to a gene: 6.

The chain is built from TRBV5-1 and TRBJ2-5; no clear D gene. CDR1 and CDR2 from the germline V gene are SGHRS and YFSETQ. V was clipped by 3 bases and J by 5 bases, with 11 bases between them. The CDR3 runs 13 residues. CDR3 amino acids: CASSSPGSETQYF. As DNA, the CDR3 is TGCGCCAGCAGCTCCCCCGGGTCGGAGACCCAGTACTTC.

This clone was counted once. This chain links TRBV5-1 with TRBJ2-1, with D possibly matching TRBD2 (6 bases). Germline CDR1 reads SGHRS; CDR2 reads YFSETQ. V dropped 9 bases and J dropped 7 bases, with 26 bases sitting between them. The CDR3 is 16 amino acids. CDR3 in amino acids: CATGWREREPRNEQFF. CDR3 nucleotide sequence: TGCGCCACCGGGTGGAGGGAGCGAGAGCCACGGAATGAGCAGTTCTTC.

The rearrangement links TRBV7-9 to TRBJ2-1; 7 positions agree with TRBD2. The CDR3 runs to 15 residues. Per the germline V gene, CDR1 is SEHNR and CDR2 is FQNEAQ (reference sequence). J lost 10 bases, V lost 2 bases, and 11 bases had no gene match. For the CDR3, the DNA is TGTGCCAGCAGCTTATGGGAGGGCCCCCCTAGGGAGCAGTTCTTC. Amino acid sequence: CASSLWEGPPREQFF.

V is TRBV19 and J is TRBJ1-6; 11 bases are a match to TRBD1. The germline V gene has CDR1 LNHDA and CDR2 SQIVND (reference sequence). Trimming cost V 5 bases and J 1 base; bases outside gene matches: 10. The CDR3 sequence is 19 residues long. The CDR3 DNA is TGTGCCAGTAGTCTGCGGGACAGGGGGTCTAGGTCCTATAATTCACCCCTCCACTTT. Protein: CASSLRDRGSRSYNSPLHF.

V gene TRBV19 combines with J gene TRBJ2-7; D perhaps matches TRBD1 (6 bases). Trimming left V 5 bases short and J 3 bases short, with 20 bases between. The CDR3 loop spans 16 amino acids. CDR1 is LNHDA, CDR2 SQIVND, per germline (reference sequence). CDR3 region: CASSSPGELGVYEQYF. DNA of the CDR3: TGTGCCAGTAGTTCCCCAGGGGAGCTAGGGGTCTACGAGCAGTACTTC. The full variable domain, in which reference TRBV19 and TRBJ2-7 provide the parts outside the CDR3, is DGGITQSPKYLFRKEGQNVTLSCEQNLNHDAMYWYRQDPGQGLRLIYYSQIVNDFQKGDIAEGYSVSREKKESFPLTVTSAQKNPTAFYLCASSSPGELGVYEQYFGPGTRLTVT.

This clone appeared a single time. The chain carries TRBV7-9 and TRBJ1-4; D might be TRBD1 (5 bases). The V gene lost 5 bases and the J gene lost 7 bases, with 11 bases spanning the gap. Germline V CDR1 and CDR2: SEHNR, FQNEAQ (reference sequence). The CDR3 length is 13 residues. The CDR3: CASSPVGGEKLFF. The CDR3 nucleotides are TGTGCCAGCAGCCCGGTTGGGGGTGAAAAACTGTTTTTT. Together with reference TRBV7-9 and TRBJ1-4, the CDR3 gives the full variable domain: DTGVSQNPRHKITKRGQNVTFRCDPISEHNRLYWYRQTLGQGPEFLTYFQNEAQLEKSRLLSDRFSAERPKGSFSTLEIQRTEQGDSAMYLCASSPVGGEKLFFGSGTQLSVL.

This clone was recorded only once. DNA of the CDR3: TGTGCCAGCAACTCTTATGGAGTGGGGGCTGGAAACACCATATATTTT. Residues: CASNSYGVGAGNTIYF. The chain joins TRBV28 to TRBJ1-3; D perhaps matches TRBD1 (5 bases). The CDR3 has 16 amino acids. V was pared by 7 bases and J by 2 bases, with 18 bases between. In germline, CDR1 is MDHEN, CDR2 SYDVKM.

The chain has TRBV5-1 and TRBJ2-1, with TRBD2 matching over 13 bases. The CDR3 is made up of 20 amino acids. Germline V gives CDR1 SGHRS, CDR2 YFSETQ. The junction had 19 bases not matched to a gene; V was cut back by 1 base and J by 9 bases. CDR3: CASSLPKNGQTSGRAAEQFF. The CDR3 DNA sequence: TGCGCCAGCAGCTTGCCAAAAAATGGACAAACTAGCGGGAGGGCCGCTGAGCAGTTCTTC.

V and J are TRBV30 and TRBJ2-4, with D perhaps matching TRBD2 (6 bases). This CDR3 has 15 residues. From germline, CDR1 is GTSNPN and CDR2 SVGIG (reference sequence). Deletions cut 0 bases from V and 8 bases from J, with 17 bases between. The CDR3 DNA sequence: TGTGCCTGGAGTGTACCTGGGGGGTTGAGGGACATTCAGTACTTC. As protein: CAWSVPGGLRDIQYF.